Given below is one TCR beta chain in context. Its target is unknown. PCR involved 60 Vbeta and 13 Jbeta primers. Sequenced by immunoSEQ multiplex PCR; TCRdb stores in-frame clones only, minus some. Seen here are 100,000 to 150,000 clones, 74% observed once, and the top ten hold more than 3.5%. The V end was cut by 6 bases, the J end by 2 bases, with 8 bases between. Germline V gene sequence: CDR1 SNHLY, CDR2 FYNNEI. The CDR3 length is 13 residues. This record belongs to a study of cytomegalovirus exposure and HLA in healthy donors. Study-level results: Reported findings show TCR beta sequences accurately forecast HLA-A and HLA-B alleles in most subjects. Sequencing likely generated an artifact that appeared as a cluster of highly shared sequence variants. Among donors in an Asian-associated ancestry cluster, a later analysis reportedly found fewer N-insertions than the roughly 610-donor mean.

Sequencing used PBMCs. J is TRBJ1-3 and V is TRBV2; D not resolved. This TCR was sampled from a man aged 35-49 years in good health and CMV-seropositive. CDR3 region: CASSATAGNTIYF. The CDR3 bases are TGTGCCAGCAGCGCCACGGCTGGAAACACCATATATTTT.